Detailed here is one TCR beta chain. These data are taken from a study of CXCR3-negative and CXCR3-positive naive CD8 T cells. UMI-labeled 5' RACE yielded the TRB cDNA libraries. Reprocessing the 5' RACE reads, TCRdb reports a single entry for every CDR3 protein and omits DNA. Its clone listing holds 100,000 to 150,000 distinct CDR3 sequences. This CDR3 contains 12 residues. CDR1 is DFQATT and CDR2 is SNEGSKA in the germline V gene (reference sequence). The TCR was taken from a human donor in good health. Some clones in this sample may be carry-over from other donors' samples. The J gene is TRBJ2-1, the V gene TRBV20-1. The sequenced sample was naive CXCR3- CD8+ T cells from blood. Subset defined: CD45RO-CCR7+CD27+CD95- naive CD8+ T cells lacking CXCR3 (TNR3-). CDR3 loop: CSARSAYNEQFF.